A selection of T cell receptor beta chains follows, all from one sample in a study of T cells expressing NK-cell markers. TCRdb re-called the 5' RACE reads, yielding one record per CDR3 amino acid sequence without DNA. The sample table sets out approximately 380,000 distinct CDR3 sequences. The sample comprised blood T cells: a sorted CD56 or NKG2C T cell subset, CD4+ or CD8+ T cells, or bulk PBMC T cells (not recorded which). The origin of the receptors is a man aged 18 to 69 in good health. Both conserved end residues are part of each CDR3.

V gene	J gene	CDR3 protein
TRBV12-3/TRBV12-4	TRBJ2-2	CASRDRSNTGELFF
TRBV6-5	TRBJ2-3	CASSYSMVGADTQYF
TRBV7-6	TRBJ2-3	CASGSRGDTQYF
TRBV3-1	TRBJ2-2	CASSHLPEGRVNTGELFF
TRBV4-2	TRBJ1-4	CASSQALPSQGKNEKLFF
TRBV3-1	TRBJ1-4	CASSQEVSAANEKLFF
TRBV20-1	TRBJ2-1	CSAAGTGESNEQFF
TRBV11-2	TRBJ1-4	CASSPGATENEKLFF
TRBV28	TRBJ2-7	CAIRDRTYEQYF
TRBV12-3/TRBV12-4	TRBJ1-2	CASFRPGGVYYGYTF
TRBV2	TRBJ2-1	CASPTGAEQFF
TRBV7-2	TRBJ1-5	CASSSEGGFNQPQHF
TRBV5-1	TRBJ2-5	CASSKTRIETQYF
TRBV7-9	TRBJ2-1	CASSLPGLVGGEQFF
TRBV19	TRBJ2-1	CASSTLAGAMNEQFF
TRBV6-6	TRBJ1-4	CASSSTYEKLFF
TRBV6-1	TRBJ1-6	CASSEVGSSNSPLHF
TRBV27	TRBJ2-7	CASSLRPEGATYEQYF
TRBV4-2	TRBJ1-4	CASSQVGGELEKLFF
TRBV7-9	TRBJ2-5	CASSPGQASETQYF
TRBV12-5	TRBJ2-3	CASGSPTSGGAPDTQYF
TRBV27	TRBJ1-2	CASSIDRRLNYGYTF
TRBV12-5	TRBJ2-3	CASGLEGVTDTQYF
TRBV4-1	TRBJ2-1	CASSQAPGYNEQFF
TRBV7-9	TRBJ1-3	CASSPMRSGNTIYF
TRBV7-2	TRBJ2-1	CASSLRLSGGAFNEQFF
TRBV7-9	TRBJ1-2	CASSSQPTGAGYGYTF
TRBV3-1	TRBJ2-7	CASSRWSPGRLSYEQYF
TRBV7-2	TRBJ2-2	CASSDGLAGTGELFF
TRBV11-2	TRBJ2-3	CASSSQRLAGGRVDTQYF
TRBV1	TRBJ2-7	CTSKSPGRYEQYF
TRBV28	TRBJ2-2	CASSPDPGTREVLGELFF
TRBV5-1	TRBJ2-3	CASSGGLAGGRGADTQYF
TRBV6-9	TRBJ2-7	CASINCWGKVAYEQYF
TRBV3-1	TRBJ2-5	CASSHLRTGNRETQYF
TRBV28	TRBJ1-2	CASSQGLYLYGYTF
TRBV12-3/TRBV12-4	TRBJ2-6	CASSLGDTGANVLTF
TRBV7-9	TRBJ2-5	CASSLKGQVWETQYF
TRBV6-5	TRBJ2-7	CASSYTFTDPYEQYF
TRBV7-6	TRBJ2-5	CASSPRGEQETQYF
TRBV11-2	TRBJ1-5	CASSPGPHSQPQHF
TRBV28	TRBJ2-3	CASSDGGGRTDTQYF